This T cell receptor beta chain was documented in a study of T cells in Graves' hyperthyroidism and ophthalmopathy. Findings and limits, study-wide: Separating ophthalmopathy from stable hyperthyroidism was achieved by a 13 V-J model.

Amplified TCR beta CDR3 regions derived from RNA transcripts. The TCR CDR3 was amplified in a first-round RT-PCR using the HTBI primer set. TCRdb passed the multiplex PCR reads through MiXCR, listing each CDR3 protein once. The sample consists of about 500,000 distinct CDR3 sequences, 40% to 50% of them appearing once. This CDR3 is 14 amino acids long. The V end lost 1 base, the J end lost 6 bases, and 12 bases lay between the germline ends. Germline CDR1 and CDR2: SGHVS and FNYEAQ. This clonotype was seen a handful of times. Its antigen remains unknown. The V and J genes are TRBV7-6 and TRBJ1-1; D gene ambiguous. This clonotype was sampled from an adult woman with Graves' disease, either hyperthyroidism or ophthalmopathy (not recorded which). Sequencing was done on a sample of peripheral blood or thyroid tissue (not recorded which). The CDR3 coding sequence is TGTGCCAGCAGCTTAGGAGACGGCTTTTCTGAAGCTTTCTTT. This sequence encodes CASSLGDGFSEAFF. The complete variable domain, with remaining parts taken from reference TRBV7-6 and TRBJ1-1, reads GAGVSQSPRYKVTKRGQDVALRCDPISGHVSLYWYRQALGQGPEFLTYFNYEAQQDKSGLPNDRFSAERPEGSISTLTIQRTEQRDSAMYRCASSLGDGFSEAFFGQGTRLTVV.